This T cell receptor beta chain was sequenced for a study of CD8+ T cells in alopecia areata (dated by TCRdb to between 2017 and 2018). Looking at the study overall: High-throughput TCRbeta sequencing was used to examine T cell clonal expansion in alopecia areata in both the C3H/HeJ mouse model and human patients. In humans, TCRbeta sequencing was performed on scalp tissue and on sorted CD4+ and CD8+ peripheral blood T cells from healthy controls and from patients with patchy or totalis/universalis alopecia areata. Scalp clonality was compared among normal scalp (n=4), patchy alopecia areata scalp (n=8), and alopecia totalis/universalis scalp (n=8). The RNA source kit depended on sample type: the PAXgene miRNA kit for fixed scalp, the miRNeasy kit for PBMCs, and the RNeasy kit for mouse skin. Amplification of TCRbeta CDR3 regions was done by immunoSEQ multiplex PCR using 35 Vbeta forward primers and 13 Jbeta reverse primers. Results the study describes overall, beyond this receptor: Resident alphabeta T cells in normal human skin are also sequenced, complicating scalp TCR repertoire analysis, unlike mouse skin dominated by gammadelta T cells. Compared with normal scalp, lesional scalp had higher clonality and more expanded CD8+ clones, particularly in alopecia totalis/universalis, a pattern that suggests antigenic drive. Compared with mice, TCR sequences shared between patients were less clear, possibly partly because of HLA diversity across the patient population.

PBMCs were separated by density centrifugation and stained for CD3, CD4 and CD8, after which CD4+ and CD8+ T cells were sorted on a FACSAria. Scalp biopsies and blood samples were provided by unaffected controls. With respect to this clone: Its binding antigen is unknown. No base quality values were provided; no much bigger clone lies one nucleotide off.

From its cysteine to its phenylalanine, the CDR3 spans 12 amino acids. The sequence is cut down to CDR3 DNA, 36 bases in frame from base 1. The germline V gene sets CDR1 to SQVTM and CDR2 to ANQGSEA. V ends up 5 bases short and J 6 bases short, with an unmatched junction base count of 4. To prepare the library, the immunoSEQ multiplex PCR assay was applied. To provide template for TCR sequencing, every sample had RNA extracted and reverse transcribed into cDNA. First-strand cDNA was synthesized using SuperScript III with a 2:1 mix of oligo-dT and random hexamers. A synthetic immune receptor repertoire was used to measure amplification bias, and any remaining bias was corrected computationally. Processing in the source paper ran as follows. After raw reads were preprocessed to remove errors, the CDR3 was defined following IMGT conventions as running from the conserved cysteine to phenylalanine. Clonality was computed as 1 minus the Shannon entropy, with the entropy normalized by log2 of the number of productive unique TCRs. Scalp TCRbeta sequences were cross-referenced with sorted blood CD4 and CD8 repertoires so that the CD4 or CD8 identity of scalp clones could be inferred. TCRdb limited this immuneACCESS table to in-frame rearrangements with V and J called. A share of clones is missing; checked studies link under half to unresolved V genes, and the rest is unexplained. The V and J calls and clone size were taken over from that table, and D and trimming were inferred from the DNA. The sample table holds under 250,000 clones, of which roughly 56% were seen once. The ten largest clones represent approximately 4.9% of the sample.

Here the chain combines TRBV29-1 and TRBJ1-2, with 9 junctional bases fitting TRBD1. The sample comprised CD8+ T cells sorted from blood. The TCR was taken from a human donor in good health. The DNA is TGCAGCGTTACACAGGGGGCGGATGGCTACACCTTC. It specifies CSVTQGADGYTF.